The subject of this entry is one T cell receptor (beta chain). The sample belongs to a study of blood T cell repertoires in COVID-19. CDR3 length equals 13 residues. Trimming stripped 6 bases from V and 4 bases from J, with 12 bases between. Per germline, CDR1 WSHSY and CDR2 SAAADI. Data came from immunoSEQ multiplex PCR; TCRdb stores just in-frame clones and leaves some out. The data show some 120,000 clones, 70% to 90% seen once. Specimen: peripheral blood. This TCR derives from a man in his forties or fifties with acute or convalescent COVID-19. The chain carries TRBV10-2 and TRBJ1-2; a weak D match, TRBD1 (6 bases). CDR3 in DNA: TGCGCCAGCAGGCGGACAGAGTCCTATGGCTACACCTTC. This translates into CASRRTESYGYTF.